This T cell receptor beta chain emerged from a study of blood T cell repertoires in COVID-19. As for the study in general: Samples representing acute and convalescent COVID-19 were sourced from the United States, Italy and Spain.

Germline CDR1 SGDLS, CDR2 YYNGEE. Deletions cut 2 bases from V and 2 bases from J, with 10 bases between. The CDR3 is 14 amino acids. Participants spanned ages about 18 to 100 years and resided in 20 to 30 US areas. Study processing details: From reference gene primer amplification, estimates of nucleated cell counts were derived. The table came from immunoSEQ multiplex PCR; TCRdb's copy has only in-frame clones and leaves some out. The D gene and trimming were derived from the DNA, and the V and J assignments and clone size from that table. Of about 290,000 clones in the sample, under 90% were seen once.

This chain links TRBV9 with TRBJ1-2; D remains unclear. This sequence originates from a woman between 40 and 55 years old who had recovered from COVID-19. Sequenced: PBMCs or T cells enriched from blood (not recorded which). As DNA, the CDR3 is TGTGCCAGCAGCGTCCAACCGGGGAACTATGGCTACACCTTC. Translated, it gives CASSVQPGNYGYTF.